A single sample is the source of the 24 T cell receptor beta chains below, sequenced in a study of T cell responses to AZD1222 COVID-19 vaccine. Libraries were prepared by immunoSEQ multiplex PCR; TCRdb keeps only in-frame clonotypes and omits some of them. The sample lists approximately 160,000 clones, about 92% seen once, with about 1.1% in the top ten. The specimen comprised peripheral blood, sampled 28 days after the second AZD1222 dose. These TCRs come from an adult who received the AZD1222 COVID-19 vaccine.

V and J are TRBV27 and TRBJ2-1; TRBD1 might be the D (5 bases). The CDR3 contains 13 residues. The germline V gene has CDR1 MNHEY and CDR2 SMNVEV (reference sequence). V shed 2 bases and J shed 10 bases, with 12 bases lying between them. The CDR3 coding sequence is TGTGCCAGCAGTTTAGCCCATGGACACGAGCAGTTCTTC. Amino acids: CASSLAHGHEQFF.

The chain joins TRBV11-2 to TRBJ1-2; D unresolved. The CDR3 has 14 amino acids. The V and J ends lost 4 bases and 1 base respectively, with 10 bases between them. Per germline, CDR1 SGHAT and CDR2 FQNNGV. The chain's CDR3 is CASSYDQYNYGYTF. CDR3 DNA sequence: TGTGCCAGCAGCTATGACCAATATAACTATGGCTACACCTTC.

The gene calls are TRBV11-2 and TRBJ1-3, with 7 bases matching TRBD1. Germline CDR1 SGHAT, CDR2 FQNNGV. Trimming removed 3 bases from V and 4 bases from J; junction bases left unmatched: 12. The CDR3 runs to 17 residues. CDR3 DNA: TGTGCCAGCAGCTTTCACCCTCAGGGGGAGGAAGGAAACACCATATATTTT. It codes for CASSFHPQGEEGNTIYF.

The chain carries TRBV9 and TRBJ2-7; a weak D match, TRBD2 (5 bases). There are 13 residues in the CDR3. V lost 4 bases, J lost 0 bases, and 8 bases lay in between. CDR1 and CDR2 (germline): SGDLS, YYNGEE. The CDR3 loop is CASSSGSSYEQYF. CDR3 nucleotide sequence: TGTGCCAGCAGCTCGGGGTCCTCCTACGAGCAGTACTTC.

The chain links TRBV6-5 to TRBJ1-1; the D gene is possibly TRBD1 (5 bases). The germline CDR1 and CDR2 sequences are MNHEY and SVGAGI. This CDR3 comprises 15 residues. V dropped 0 bases and J dropped 11 bases, with 19 bases sitting between them. The CDR3 DNA reads TGTGCCAGCAGTTACTCGAGGCAGCGAGGGGTGGCGGCTTTCTTT. It yields the protein CASSYSRQRGVAAFF.

The rearrangement links TRBV6-6 to TRBJ2-7; D is perhaps TRBD1 (6 bases). There are 13 residues in the CDR3. V gave up 5 bases and J gave up 4 bases, with 12 bases separating them. CDR1 MNHNY and CDR2 SVGAGI come from the germline V gene (reference sequence). The CDR3 is CASSPTGFYEQYF. As DNA, the CDR3 is TGTGCCAGCAGTCCCACAGGGTTTTACGAGCAGTACTTC.

The chain employs TRBV14 and TRBJ1-2; D is uncertain. V lost 4 bases and J 8 bases, leaving 17 bases between the germline ends. This CDR3 is built from 14 residues. Germline CDR1 SGHDN, CDR2 FVKESK. Here the CDR3 reads CASSRRVDLYGYTF. The CDR3 bases are TGTGCCAGCAGCCGCCGGGTGGATCTCTACGGCTACACCTTC. Filled out from reference TRBV14 and TRBJ1-2, the complete variable domain reads EAGVTQFPSHSVIEKGQTVTLRCDPISGHDNLYWYRRVMGKEIKFLLHFVKESKQDESGMPNNRFLAERTGGTYSTLKVQPAELEDSGVYFCASSRRVDLYGYTFGSGTRLTVV.

This clone was recorded a few times. V is TRBV9 and J is TRBJ2-1; TRBD2 matches 13 bases. V lost 2 bases and J lost 7; bases outside the gene matches: 0. The CDR3 length is 14 residues. Per the germline V gene, CDR1 is SGDLS and CDR2 is YYNGEE. CDR3: CASSVTSGGNEQFF. CDR3 DNA sequence: TGTGCCAGCAGCGTGACTAGCGGGGGGAATGAGCAGTTCTTC. Full variable domain (missing parts from reference TRBV9 and TRBJ2-1): DSGVTQTPKHLITATGQRVTLRCSPRSGDLSVYWYQQSLDQGLQFLIQYYNGEERAKGNILERFSAQQFPDLHSELNLSSLELGDSALYFCASSVTSGGNEQFFGPGTRLTVL.

The chain recombines TRBV2 with TRBJ1-3, with D hard to call. V lost 7 bases and J 0 bases, leaving 10 bases between the germline ends. Germline CDR1 reads SNHLY; CDR2 reads FYNNEI. This CDR3 region has 14 residues. Here the CDR3 reads CASNARSSGNTIYF. The CDR3 bases are TGTGCCAGCAATGCGAGGAGCTCTGGAAACACCATATATTTT.

In DNA, the CDR3 is TGTGCCAGCAGTGACCTCCTGGGGACAGGGAATGGCTACACCTTC. Protein product: CASSDLLGTGNGYTF. The chain couples TRBV2 to TRBJ1-2; 9 bases are shared with TRBD1. V shed 3 bases, J shed 6 bases, and the junction held 8 bases outside the gene matches. The germline CDR1 and CDR2 sequences are SNHLY and FYNNEI. CDR3 length equals 15 residues.

The chain is built from TRBV18 and TRBJ1-2; no definite D call. The CDR3 has 15 residues. The germline gives CDR1 KGHSH, CDR2 LQKENI. Deletions cut 4 bases from V and 4 bases from J, with 16 bases between. CDR3 region: CASSRSRSGSYGYTF. CDR3 DNA sequence: TGTGCCAGCTCACGGAGTCGATCGGGATCCTATGGCTACACCTTC.

The chain couples TRBV27 to TRBJ1-1; D gene uncertain. Germline CDR1 MNHEY, CDR2 SMNVEV (reference sequence). The CDR3 runs to 13 residues. Trimming shortened V by 4 bases and J by 5 bases, and 11 bases separated the two germline ends. DNA of the CDR3: TGTGCCAGCAGTTGGTCACTGGGGACTGAAGCTTTCTTT. Its translation is CASSWSLGTEAFF.

The rearrangement uses TRBV10-2 and TRBJ2-1; 7 nucleotides line up with TRBD1. Germline V CDR1 and CDR2: WSHSY, SAAADI. This CDR3 contains 14 residues. The V and J ends lost 6 bases and 3 bases, in that order; junction bases with no gene match: 5. Here the CDR3 reads CASRTGTDYNEQFF. The DNA for the CDR3 is TGCGCCAGCAGGACCGGGACAGACTACAATGAGCAGTTCTTC.

The chain employs TRBV29-1 and TRBJ2-2; the D gene is possibly TRBD2 (6 bases). The V and J ends lost 1 base and 5 bases respectively, with 14 bases between them. The CDR3 loop spans 15 amino acids. CDR1 is SQVTM, CDR2 ANQGSEA, per germline. CDR3 protein: CSVEVGSGGTGELFF. CDR3 nucleotides: TGCAGCGTTGAAGTTGGTAGCGGCGGAACCGGGGAGCTGTTTTTT.

This clone was recorded only once. The V call is TRBV18, the J call TRBJ1-6; no firm D call. V was clipped by 2 bases and J by 8 bases, with 13 bases between them. The germline gives CDR1 KGHSH, CDR2 LQKENI. This CDR3 is built from 15 residues. The CDR3 nucleotides read TGTGCCAGCTCACCAACGCCGGGATCGGATTCACCCCTCCACTTT. Translation gives CASSPTPGSDSPLHF.

The chain links TRBV7-4 to TRBJ1-5; possible D gene TRBD1, 6 bases. The germline gives CDR1 SGHVT, CDR2 SQSDAQ. There are 14 residues in the CDR3. V was pared by 1 base and J by 3 bases, with 7 bases between. The CDR3 sequence is CASSLGDNNQPQHF. The CDR3 DNA sequence: TGTGCCAGCAGCTTAGGGGACAACAATCAGCCCCAGCATTTT. Combining the CDR3 with reference TRBV7-4 and TRBJ1-5 gives the whole variable domain GAGVSQSPRYKVAKRGRDVALRCDSISGHVTLYWYRQTLGQGSEVLTYSQSDAQRDKSGRPSGRFSAERPERSVSTLKIQRTEQGDSAVYLCASSLGDNNQPQHFGDGTRLSIL.

V and J are TRBV21-1 and TRBJ2-1; the table's D call, TRBD2, was not checked against the DNA. TRBV21-1 is tagged as a pseudogene. This CDR3 has 13 residues. CDR3 residues: CASNRISYNEQFF. The DNA of the CDR3 is TGTGCCAGCAATAGAATCTCCTACAATGAGCAGTTCTTC.

The chain links TRBV18 to TRBJ1-4; perhaps TRBD1 as D (5 bases). V was trimmed by 0 bases and J by 4 bases, leaving 9 bases between them. Germline V gives CDR1 KGHSH, CDR2 LQKENI. The CDR3 has 15 residues. CDR3 DNA sequence: TGTGCCAGCTCACCACCGGGACGGCGTAATGAAAAACTGTTTTTT. As protein: CASSPPGRRNEKLFF.

The DNA for the CDR3 is TGTGCCAGCAGCTTGACGACAGGATTTAACTATGGCTACACCTTC. Amino acids: CASSLTTGFNYGYTF. The chain links TRBV5-8 to TRBJ1-2; perhaps TRBD1 as D (6 bases). The CDR3 spans 15 residues. Germline V CDR1 and CDR2: SGHTS, YDEGEE. V lost 1 base and J 1 base, leaving 11 bases between the germline ends.

CDR3 bases: TGCGCCAGCAGTTACACAGGGGTCCCTGAAGCTTTCTTT. Protein sequence: CASSYTGVPEAFF. This chain connects TRBV5-1 to TRBJ1-1, with TRBD1 identical over 7 bases. Germline V gene sequence: CDR1 SGHRS, CDR2 YFSETQ. Trimming cost V 5 bases and J 6 bases; bases outside gene matches: 7. This CDR3 has 13 residues. Drawing the rest from reference TRBV5-1 and TRBJ1-1, the complete variable domain is KAGVTQTPRYLIKTRGQQVTLSCSPISGHRSVSWYQQTPGQGLQFLFEYFSETQRNKGNFPGRFSGRQFSNSRSEMNVSTLELGDSALYLCASSYTGVPEAFFGQGTRLTVV.

This sequence joins TRBV6-5 and TRBJ1-2, with TRBD1 identical over 9 bases. Per the germline V gene, CDR1 is MNHEY and CDR2 is SVGAGI. After removal of 8 bases from V and 5 bases from J, the junction contained 9 bases not matched to a gene. The CDR3 runs 14 residues. CDR3 loop: CASSEGQGMYGYTF. The CDR3 DNA follows: TGTGCCAGCTCCGAAGGACAGGGGATGTATGGCTACACCTTC.

The chain links TRBV19 to TRBJ1-3; 8 bases match TRBD1. The CDR3 covers 13 residues. Looked up from germline, CDR1 is LNHDA and CDR2 is SQIVND (reference sequence). V lost 3 bases to trimming and J lost 7 bases; unmatched junction nucleotides: 2. The CDR3 spells CASSMDRDNTIYF. DNA for the CDR3: TGTGCCAGTAGTATGGACAGGGACAACACCATATATTTT. Full variable domain (outside the CDR3, taken from reference TRBV19 and TRBJ1-3): DGGITQSPKYLFRKEGQNVTLSCEQNLNHDAMYWYRQDPGQGLRLIYYSQIVNDFQKGDIAEGYSVSREKKESFPLTVTSAQKNPTAFYLCASSMDRDNTIYFGEGSWLTVV.

The rearrangement uses TRBV9 and TRBJ1-5, with D uncertain. Germline values: CDR1 SGDLS, CDR2 YYNGEE. CDR3 size: 15 residues. Trimming took 1 base from V and 0 from J, leaving 8 bases between them. For the CDR3, the DNA is TGTGCCAGCAGCGTAAGCGTGGATAGCAATCAGCCCCAGCATTTT. Translation: CASSVSVDSNQPQHF.

This clone was counted only a few times. The V call is TRBV11-2, the J call TRBJ2-7, with a weak D call TRBD1 (6 bases). The CDR3 runs 14 residues. The germline CDR1 and CDR2 sequences are SGHAT and FQNNGV. V was cut by 5 bases and J by 3 bases, with 14 bases left in between. The CDR3 loop is CASSIGTPGYEQYF. CDR3 nucleotides: TGTGCCAGCAGCATCGGGACACCGGGCTACGAGCAGTACTTC. Full variable domain (missing parts from reference TRBV11-2 and TRBJ2-7): EAGVAQSPRYKIIEKRQSVAFWCNPISGHATLYWYQQILGQGPKLLIQFQNNGVVDDSQLPKDRFSAERLKGVDSTLKIQPAKLEDSAVYLCASSIGTPGYEQYFGPGTRLTVT.